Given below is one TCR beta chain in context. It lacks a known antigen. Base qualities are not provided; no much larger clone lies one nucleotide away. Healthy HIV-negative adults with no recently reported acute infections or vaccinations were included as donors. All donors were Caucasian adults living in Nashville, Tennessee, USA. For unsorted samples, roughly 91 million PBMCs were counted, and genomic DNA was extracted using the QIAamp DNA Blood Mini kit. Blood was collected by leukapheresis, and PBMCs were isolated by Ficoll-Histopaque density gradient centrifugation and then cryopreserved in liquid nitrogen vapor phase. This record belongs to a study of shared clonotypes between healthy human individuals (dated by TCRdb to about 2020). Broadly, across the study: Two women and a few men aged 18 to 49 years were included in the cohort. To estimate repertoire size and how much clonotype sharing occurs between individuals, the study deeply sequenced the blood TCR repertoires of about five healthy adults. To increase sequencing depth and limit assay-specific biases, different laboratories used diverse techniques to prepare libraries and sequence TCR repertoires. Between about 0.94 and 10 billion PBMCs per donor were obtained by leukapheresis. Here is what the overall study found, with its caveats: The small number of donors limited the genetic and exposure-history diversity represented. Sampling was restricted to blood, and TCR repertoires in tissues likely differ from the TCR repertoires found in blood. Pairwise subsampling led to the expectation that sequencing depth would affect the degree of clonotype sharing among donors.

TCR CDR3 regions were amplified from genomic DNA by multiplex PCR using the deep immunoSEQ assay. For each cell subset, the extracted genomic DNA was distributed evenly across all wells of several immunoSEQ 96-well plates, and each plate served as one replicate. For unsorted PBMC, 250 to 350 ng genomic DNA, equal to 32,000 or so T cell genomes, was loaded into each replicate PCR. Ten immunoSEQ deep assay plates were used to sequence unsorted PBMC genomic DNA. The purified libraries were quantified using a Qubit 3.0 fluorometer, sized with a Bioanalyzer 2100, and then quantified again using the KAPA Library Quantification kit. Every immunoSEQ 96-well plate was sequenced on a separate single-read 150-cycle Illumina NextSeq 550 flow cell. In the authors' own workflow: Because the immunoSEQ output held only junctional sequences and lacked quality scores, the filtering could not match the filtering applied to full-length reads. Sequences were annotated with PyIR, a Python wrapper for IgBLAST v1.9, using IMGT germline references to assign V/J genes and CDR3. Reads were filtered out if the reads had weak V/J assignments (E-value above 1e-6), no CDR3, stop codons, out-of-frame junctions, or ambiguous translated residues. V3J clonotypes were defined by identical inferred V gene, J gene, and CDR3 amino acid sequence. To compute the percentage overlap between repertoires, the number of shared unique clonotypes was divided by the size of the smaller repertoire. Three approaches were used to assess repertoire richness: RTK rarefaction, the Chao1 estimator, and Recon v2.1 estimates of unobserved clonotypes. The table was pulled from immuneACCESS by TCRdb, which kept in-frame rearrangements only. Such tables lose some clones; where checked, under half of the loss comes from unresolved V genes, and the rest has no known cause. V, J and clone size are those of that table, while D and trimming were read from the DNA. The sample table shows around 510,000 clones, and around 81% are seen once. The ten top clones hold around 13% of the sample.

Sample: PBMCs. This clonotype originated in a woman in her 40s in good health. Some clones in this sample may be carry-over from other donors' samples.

The nucleotide sequence is TGTGCCAGCTCATCGGGAGTACAAGAGACCCAGTACTTC. The resulting protein is CASSSGVQETQYF. This receptor chain uses TRBV18 and TRBJ2-5, with a weak D call of TRBD2 (6 bases match). Based on the germline V gene, the CDR1 and CDR2 sequences are KGHSH and LQKENI. Its CDR3 holds 13 amino acids, cysteine through phenylalanine. The sequence is cut down to CDR3 DNA, 39 bases in frame from base 1. V drops 5 bases and J drops 2 bases, leaving 9 bases in between.